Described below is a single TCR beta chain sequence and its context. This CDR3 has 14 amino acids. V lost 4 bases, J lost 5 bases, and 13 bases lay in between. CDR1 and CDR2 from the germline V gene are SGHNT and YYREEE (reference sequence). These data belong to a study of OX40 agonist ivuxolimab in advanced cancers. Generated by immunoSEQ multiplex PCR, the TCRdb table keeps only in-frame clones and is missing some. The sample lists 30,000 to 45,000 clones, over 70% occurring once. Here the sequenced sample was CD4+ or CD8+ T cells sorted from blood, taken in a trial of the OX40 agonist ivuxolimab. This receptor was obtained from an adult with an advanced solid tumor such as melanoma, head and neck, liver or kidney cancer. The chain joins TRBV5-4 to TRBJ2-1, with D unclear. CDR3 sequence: CASSLNLVNNEQFF. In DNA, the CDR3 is TGTGCCAGCAGCCTCAATCTCGTGAACAATGAGCAGTTCTTC.